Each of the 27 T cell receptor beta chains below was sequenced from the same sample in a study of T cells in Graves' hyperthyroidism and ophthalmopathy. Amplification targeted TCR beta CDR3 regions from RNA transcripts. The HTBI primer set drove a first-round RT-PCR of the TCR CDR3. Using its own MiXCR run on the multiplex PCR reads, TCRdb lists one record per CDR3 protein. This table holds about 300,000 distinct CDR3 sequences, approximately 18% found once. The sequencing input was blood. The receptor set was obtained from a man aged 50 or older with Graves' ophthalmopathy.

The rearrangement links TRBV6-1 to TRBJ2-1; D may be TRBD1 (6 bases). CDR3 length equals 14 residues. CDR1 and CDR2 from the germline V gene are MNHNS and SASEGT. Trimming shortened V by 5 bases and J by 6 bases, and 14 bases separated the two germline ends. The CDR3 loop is CASSMGASGNEQFF. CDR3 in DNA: TGTGCCAGCAGTATGGGGGCGTCTGGCAATGAGCAGTTCTTC.

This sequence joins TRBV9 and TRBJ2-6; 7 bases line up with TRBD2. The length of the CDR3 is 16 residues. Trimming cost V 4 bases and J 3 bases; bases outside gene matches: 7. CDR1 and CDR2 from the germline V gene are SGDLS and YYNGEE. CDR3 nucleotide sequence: TGTGCCAGCAGCAAACTAGCGCCTGGTGGGGCCAACGTCCTGACTTTC. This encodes CASSKLAPGGANVLTF.

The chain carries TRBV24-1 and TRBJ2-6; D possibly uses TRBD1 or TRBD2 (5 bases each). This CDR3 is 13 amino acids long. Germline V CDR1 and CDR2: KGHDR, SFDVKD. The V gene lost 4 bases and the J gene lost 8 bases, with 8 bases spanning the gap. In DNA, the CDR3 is TGTGCCACCAGTGAGGGGGTTACCAACGTCCTGACTTTC. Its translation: CATSEGVTNVLTF.

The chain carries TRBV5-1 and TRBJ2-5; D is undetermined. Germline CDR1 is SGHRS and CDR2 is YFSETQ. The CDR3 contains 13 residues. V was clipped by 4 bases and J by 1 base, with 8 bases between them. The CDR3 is CASSPGPQETQYF. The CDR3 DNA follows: TGCGCCAGCAGCCCCGGGCCCCAAGAGACCCAGTACTTC.

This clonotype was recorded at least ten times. The CDR3 bases are TGCGCCAGCAGCTTGGGGGACAGTATGAACACTGAAGCTTTCTTT. It specifies CASSLGDSMNTEAFF. The chain is built from TRBV5-1 and TRBJ1-1, with 7 bases identical to TRBD1. In germline, CDR1 is SGHRS, CDR2 YFSETQ. The CDR3 covers 15 residues. The trim removed 0 bases at V and 0 bases at J, leaving 2 bases unmatched.

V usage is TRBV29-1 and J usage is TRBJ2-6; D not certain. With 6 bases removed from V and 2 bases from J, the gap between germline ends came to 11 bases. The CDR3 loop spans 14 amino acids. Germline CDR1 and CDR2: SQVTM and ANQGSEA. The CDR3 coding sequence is TGCAGCGTACGAACAGAACCTGGGGCCAACGTCCTGACTTTC. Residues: CSVRTEPGANVLTF.

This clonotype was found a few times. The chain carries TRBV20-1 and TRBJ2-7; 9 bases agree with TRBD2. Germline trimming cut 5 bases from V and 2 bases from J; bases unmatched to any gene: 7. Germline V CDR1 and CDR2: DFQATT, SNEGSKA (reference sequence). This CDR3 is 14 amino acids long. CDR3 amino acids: CSAEEREATYEQYF. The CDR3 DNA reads TGCAGTGCTGAAGAGCGGGAGGCCACCTACGAGCAGTACTTC.

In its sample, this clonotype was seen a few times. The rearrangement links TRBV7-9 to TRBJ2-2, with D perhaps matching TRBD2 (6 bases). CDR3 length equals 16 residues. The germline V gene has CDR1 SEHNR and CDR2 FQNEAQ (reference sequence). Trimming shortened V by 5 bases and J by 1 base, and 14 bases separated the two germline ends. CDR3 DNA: TGTGCCAGCAGCCTACCGGGAGCCGAGAACACCGGGGAGCTGTTTTTT. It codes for CASSLPGAENTGELFF.

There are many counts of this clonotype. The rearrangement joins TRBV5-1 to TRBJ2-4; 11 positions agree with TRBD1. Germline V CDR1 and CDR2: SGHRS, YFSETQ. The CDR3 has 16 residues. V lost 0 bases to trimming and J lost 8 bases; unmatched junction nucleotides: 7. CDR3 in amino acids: CASSLAGTGGRDIQYF. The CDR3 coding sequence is TGCGCCAGCAGCTTGGCCGGGACAGGGGGTAGAGACATTCAGTACTTC.

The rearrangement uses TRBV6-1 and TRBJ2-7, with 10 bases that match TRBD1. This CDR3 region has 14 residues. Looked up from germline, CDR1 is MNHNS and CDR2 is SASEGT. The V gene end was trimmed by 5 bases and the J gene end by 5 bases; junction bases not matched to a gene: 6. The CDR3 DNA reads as TGTGCCAGCAGTATTGGGACAGGGGTGAACGAGCAGTACTTC. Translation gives CASSIGTGVNEQYF.

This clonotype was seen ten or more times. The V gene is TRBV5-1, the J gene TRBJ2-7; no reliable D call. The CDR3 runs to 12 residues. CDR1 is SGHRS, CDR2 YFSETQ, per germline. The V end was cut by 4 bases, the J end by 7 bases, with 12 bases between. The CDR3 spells CASSLDVFEQYF. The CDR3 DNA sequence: TGCGCCAGCAGCCTGGACGTGTTTGAGCAGTACTTC.

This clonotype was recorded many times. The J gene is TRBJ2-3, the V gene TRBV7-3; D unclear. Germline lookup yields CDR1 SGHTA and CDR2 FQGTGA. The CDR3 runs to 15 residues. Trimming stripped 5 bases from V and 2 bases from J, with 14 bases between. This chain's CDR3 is CASSPRTGVTDTQYF. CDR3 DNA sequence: TGTGCCAGCAGCCCCCGGACGGGCGTCACAGATACGCAGTATTTT.

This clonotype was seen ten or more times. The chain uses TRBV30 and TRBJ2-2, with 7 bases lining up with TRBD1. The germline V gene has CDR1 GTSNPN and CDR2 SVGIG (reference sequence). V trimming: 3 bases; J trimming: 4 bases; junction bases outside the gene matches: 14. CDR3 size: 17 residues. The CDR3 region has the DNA TGTGCCTGGAGACTATCCCCCCAAGGGGGCCGCACCGGGGAGCTGTTTTTT. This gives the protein CAWRLSPQGGRTGELFF.

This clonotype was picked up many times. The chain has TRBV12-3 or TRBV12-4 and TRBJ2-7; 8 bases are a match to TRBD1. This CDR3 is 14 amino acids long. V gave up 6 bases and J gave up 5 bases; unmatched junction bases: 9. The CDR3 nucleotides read TGTGCCAGCAGCCCCCCCGACAGGGGCCACGAGCAGTACTTC. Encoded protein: CASSPPDRGHEQYF.

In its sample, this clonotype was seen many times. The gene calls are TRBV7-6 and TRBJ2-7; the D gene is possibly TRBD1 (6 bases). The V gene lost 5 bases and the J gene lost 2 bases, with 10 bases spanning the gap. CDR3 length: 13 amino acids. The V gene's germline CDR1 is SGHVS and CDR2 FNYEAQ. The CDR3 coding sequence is TGTGCCAGCAGCACCCGGGACACCTACGAGCAGTACTTC. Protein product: CASSTRDTYEQYF.

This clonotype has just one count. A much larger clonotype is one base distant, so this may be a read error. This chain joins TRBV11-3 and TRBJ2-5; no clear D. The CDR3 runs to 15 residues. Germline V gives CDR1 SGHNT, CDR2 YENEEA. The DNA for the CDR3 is TGTGCCAACAGCTATTATTCGGGCGGCGAAGAGACCCAGTACTTC. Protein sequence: CANSYYSGGEETQYF. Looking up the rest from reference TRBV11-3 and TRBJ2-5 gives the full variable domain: EAGVVQSPRYKIIEKKQPVAFWCNPISGHNTLYWYLQNLGQGPELLIRYENEEAVDDSQLPKDRFSAERLKGVDSTLKIQPAELGDSAVYLCANSYYSGGEETQYFGPGTRLLVL.

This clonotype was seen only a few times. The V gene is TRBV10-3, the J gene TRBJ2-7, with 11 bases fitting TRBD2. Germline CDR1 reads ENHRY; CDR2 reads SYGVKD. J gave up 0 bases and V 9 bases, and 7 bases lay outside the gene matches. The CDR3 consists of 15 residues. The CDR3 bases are TGTGCCATACACCGACTAGCGGGGACCTCCTACGAGCAGTACTTC. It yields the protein CAIHRLAGTSYEQYF.

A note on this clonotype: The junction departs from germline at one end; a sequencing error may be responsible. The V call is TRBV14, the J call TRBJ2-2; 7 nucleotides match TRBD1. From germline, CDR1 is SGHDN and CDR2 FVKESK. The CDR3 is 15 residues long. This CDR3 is CASSEETGYTGELFF. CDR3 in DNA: TGTGCCAGCAGCGAAGAGACAGGGTACACCGGGGAGCTGTTTTTT. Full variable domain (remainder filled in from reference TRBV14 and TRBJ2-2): EAGVTQFPSHSVIEKGQTVTLRCDPISGHDNLYWYRRVMGKEIKFLLHFVKESKQDESGMPNNRFLAERTGGTYSTLKVQPAELEDSGVYFCASSEETGYTGELFFGEGSRLTVL.

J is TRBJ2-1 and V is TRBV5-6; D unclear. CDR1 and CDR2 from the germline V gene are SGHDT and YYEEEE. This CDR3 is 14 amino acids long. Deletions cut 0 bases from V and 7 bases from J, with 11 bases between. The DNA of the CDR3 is TGTGCCAGCAGCTTGGTTGGAGAAAGGAATGAGCAGTTCTTC. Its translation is CASSLVGERNEQFF.

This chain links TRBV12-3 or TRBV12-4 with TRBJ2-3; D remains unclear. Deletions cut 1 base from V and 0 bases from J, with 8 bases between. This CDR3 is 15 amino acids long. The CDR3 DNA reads TGTGCCAGCAGTTTAGTGGGAACTAGCACAGATACGCAGTATTTT. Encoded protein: CASSLVGTSTDTQYF.

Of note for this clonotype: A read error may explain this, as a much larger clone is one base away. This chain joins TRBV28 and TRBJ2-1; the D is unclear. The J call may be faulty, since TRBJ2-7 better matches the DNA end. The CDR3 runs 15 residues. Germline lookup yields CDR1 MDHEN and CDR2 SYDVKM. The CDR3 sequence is CASSLGSGEVNEQYF. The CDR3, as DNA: TGTGCCAGCAGTTTGGGGTCCGGCGAGGTCAATGAGCAGTACTTC.

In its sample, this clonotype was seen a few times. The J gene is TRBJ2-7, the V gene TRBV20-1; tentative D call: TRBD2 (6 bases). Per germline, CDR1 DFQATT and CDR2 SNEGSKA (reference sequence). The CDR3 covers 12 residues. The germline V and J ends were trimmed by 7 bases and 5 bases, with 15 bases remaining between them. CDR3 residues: CSGERENHEQYF. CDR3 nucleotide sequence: TGCAGTGGCGAACGGGAGAACCACGAGCAGTACTTC.

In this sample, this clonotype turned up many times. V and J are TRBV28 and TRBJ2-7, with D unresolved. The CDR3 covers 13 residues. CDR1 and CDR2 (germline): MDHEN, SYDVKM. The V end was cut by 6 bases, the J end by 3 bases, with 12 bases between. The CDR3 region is CASSPNTRYEQYF. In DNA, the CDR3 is TGTGCCAGCAGCCCGAATACCCGCTACGAGCAGTACTTC.

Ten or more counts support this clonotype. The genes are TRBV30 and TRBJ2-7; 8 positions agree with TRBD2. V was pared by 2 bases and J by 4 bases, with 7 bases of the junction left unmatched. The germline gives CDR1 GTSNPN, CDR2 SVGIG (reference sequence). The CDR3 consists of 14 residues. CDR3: CAWSPLLAVYEQYF. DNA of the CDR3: TGTGCCTGGAGTCCTCTACTAGCGGTATACGAGCAGTACTTC.

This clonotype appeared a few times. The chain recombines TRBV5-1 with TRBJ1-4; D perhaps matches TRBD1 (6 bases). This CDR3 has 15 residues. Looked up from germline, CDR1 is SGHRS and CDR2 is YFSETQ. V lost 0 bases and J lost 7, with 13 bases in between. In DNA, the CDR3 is TGCGCCAGCAGCTTGGCGGGGGGCACGGGTGAAAAACTGTTTTTT. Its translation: CASSLAGGTGEKLFF. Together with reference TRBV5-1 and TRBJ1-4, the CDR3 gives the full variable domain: KAGVTQTPRYLIKTRGQQVTLSCSPISGHRSVSWYQQTPGQGLQFLFEYFSETQRNKGNFPGRFSGRQFSNSRSEMNVSTLELGDSALYLCASSLAGGTGEKLFFGSGTQLSVL.

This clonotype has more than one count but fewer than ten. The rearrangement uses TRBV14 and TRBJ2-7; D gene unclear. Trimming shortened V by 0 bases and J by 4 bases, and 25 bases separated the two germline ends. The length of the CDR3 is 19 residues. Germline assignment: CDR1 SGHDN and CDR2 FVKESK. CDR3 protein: CASSQEGGISPWALYEQYF. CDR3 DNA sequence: TGTGCCAGCAGCCAAGAAGGTGGGATTAGCCCCTGGGCTTTATACGAGCAGTACTTC.

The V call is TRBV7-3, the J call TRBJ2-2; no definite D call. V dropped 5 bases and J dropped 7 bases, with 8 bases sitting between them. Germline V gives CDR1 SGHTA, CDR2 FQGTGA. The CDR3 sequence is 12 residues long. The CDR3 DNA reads TGTGCCAGCAGCCTTGGCGACGGGGAGCTGTTTTTT. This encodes CASSLGDGELFF.